The source of this T cell receptor (beta chain) is a study of tumor and adjacent non-tumor tissue in lung cancer (dated by TCRdb to 2017 to 2018). At the level of the whole study: The cohort included around twelve adenocarcinoma, a couple of squamous cell carcinoma and 1 small cell lung cancer patients. The roughly 15 enrolled patients, of whom around 10 were men and 5 were women, were aged about 31 to 85 years and were diagnosed with TNM stage I to III disease. Sequencing produced fewer than 150,000,000 productive TCRbeta reads in total, an average of about 4.5 million reads per sample. Using bulk TCRbeta repertoires from around 15 lung cancer patients, the study set lung tumor tissue side by side with matched distant non-tumor lung tissue. Over 25 paired specimens, one tumor and one normal lung sample per patient, were profiled by TCRbeta CDR3 sequencing.

The germline V gene sets CDR1 to MGHDK and CDR2 to SYGVNS. Its CDR3 holds 12 amino acids, cysteine through phenylalanine. Just CDR3 DNA is preserved here, 36 bases in frame from base 1. The junction shows trimming of 5 bases on V and 5 bases on J, plus 10 bases between the germline ends. As for this clonotype: Its antigen is unknown. A much more abundant neighbour one base away suggests this may be a read error.

On the study overall, not on this receptor specifically: Only approximately 14 patients were included in the cohort, and the need for larger samples and more detailed clinical data was noted by the authors. TCR diversity was significantly higher in younger patients, and greater tumor TCR diversity was associated with shorter overall survival and shorter disease-free survival. Tumor tissue showed significantly higher TCR diversity (inverse Simpson) than normal lung tissue, at roughly 390 vs 170 (P = 0.0075, Mann-Whitney U test). Peripheral blood was not sequenced, so blood TCRbeta repertoires were not examined in the lung cancer patients of the study. Neither the sequencing platform nor unique molecular identifiers are mentioned in the methods. The top 100 clones made up a significantly larger cumulative share of the repertoire in normal lung than in tumor tissue.

The receptor library was made with multiplex PCR. Sequencing was performed on an Illumina HiSeq 2500. TCRbeta libraries were constructed through three rounds of nested PCR with primers (Table S4) according to protocols modified from ARM-PCR. Before sequencing, PCR products of 200-500 bp were cut from the gel and purified using the QIAquick gel extraction kit. Turning to the authors' computational methods: Trimmomatic was used to clean the reads, FLASH merged the cleaned reads into complete CDR3 sequences, and MiTCR assigned the sequences to V(D)J germline segments. VDJtools was used to compute clonal diversity as the inverse Simpson's index. In-frame sequences without a premature stop codon were defined as productive reads. TCRdb applied fastp at Q25 and MiXCR to the public reads, then kept only in-frame beta chains. CDR3 protein duplicates are merged, each entry listing the most common genes and DNA. The V and J calls reflect TCRdb's pipeline rather than the authors' work. This sample lists more than 55,000 distinct CDR3 sequences; about 56% were detected once. Less than 35% of the sample goes to the ten largest clones.

RNA was isolated from bulk unsorted tissue, and RNA quality was assessed with a NanoDrop ND-1000 and an Agilent 2100. Normal lung samples were distant non-tumor tissue taken more than 3 cm from the tumor edge. Newly diagnosed lung cancer patients without prior chemotherapy who had been admitted for thoracic surgery in China between August and November 2014 were enrolled as donors. Patients who had received previous radiotherapy or chemotherapy, or who had another concurrent cancer, were excluded from the study. Pieces of surgical tissue measuring roughly 1-2.1 cm3 were kept in RNAlater solution and held at -80 degrees C until needed.

The receptor was isolated from a man between 65 and 79 years old with non-small cell lung cancer. The sample consisted of distant non-tumor lung tissue. The sequence is built from TRBV25-1 and TRBJ2-7; possibly the D gene is TRBD2, per 5 matching bases. The bases read TGTGCCAGCAGTAGGGAGAGAGACGAGCAGTACTTC. Its amino acids are CASSRERDEQYF.